This T cell receptor (beta chain) was identified in a study of CD8 T cells in ankylosing spondylitis. Study-level results: Within matched ankylosing spondylitis synovial fluid, disease-linked clones were reportedly significantly enriched. Among TCR beta sequences, a motif of roughly 8 highly homologous variants appeared characteristic of ankylosing spondylitis blood. Earlier reports found some motif variants in synovial fluid and blood in reactive arthritis.

About this clonotype itself: Its antigen remains unknown.

The TCR beta libraries were generated through quantitative 5'-RACE incorporating molecular barcodes. Using its own MiXCR run on the 5' RACE reads, TCRdb lists one record per CDR3 protein. The sample lists some 270,000 distinct CDR3 sequences; roughly 32% were seen once. Germline CDR1 is SQVTM and CDR2 is ANQGSEA. CDR3 length: 13 residues. Trimming removed 7 bases at V and 1 base at J, with 11 bases between. The sequenced material came from blood, either unsorted or a sorted T cell fraction (not recorded which). This chain joins TRBV29-1 and TRBJ1-5, with D unclear. This TCR derives from a male donor with ankylosing spondylitis or in good health (not recorded which). CDR3 amino acids: CSAREASNQPQHF. CDR3 sequence (DNA): TGCAGCGCCCGTGAGGCCAGCAATCAGCCCCAGCATTTT.